The subject of this entry is one T cell receptor (beta chain). Its antigen is not known. Each CDR3 protein is one row after TCRdb ran MiXCR on the 5' RACE reads. The sample includes roughly 250,000 distinct CDR3 sequences, around 17% of them seen just once. These data belong to a study of T-cell memory formation after mild COVID-19. In the study overall: In these data, TCR clusters were largely donor specific. Study-level results: Whereas later expanders leaned CD4+, clones contracting day 15 to 85 showed a balanced CD4/CD8 makeup.

Germline CDR1 is SGHRS and CDR2 is YFSETQ. The V segment lost 4 bases and the J segment 0 bases; nucleotides outside the gene matches: 6. The CDR3 contains 15 residues. The sequencing sample was made of PBMCs or a T cell subset sorted from them (not recorded which). The receptor's source is a man between 18 and 29 years old who had mild COVID-19 (a few samples of this study predate the infection). Cell type and time point are not known. The chain recombines TRBV5-1 with TRBJ1-1, with TRBD1 matching 7 bases. CDR3 protein: CASSPAGQLNTEAFF. The CDR3 nucleotides are TGCGCCAGCAGCCCCGCGGGACAGTTGAACACTGAAGCTTTCTTT.